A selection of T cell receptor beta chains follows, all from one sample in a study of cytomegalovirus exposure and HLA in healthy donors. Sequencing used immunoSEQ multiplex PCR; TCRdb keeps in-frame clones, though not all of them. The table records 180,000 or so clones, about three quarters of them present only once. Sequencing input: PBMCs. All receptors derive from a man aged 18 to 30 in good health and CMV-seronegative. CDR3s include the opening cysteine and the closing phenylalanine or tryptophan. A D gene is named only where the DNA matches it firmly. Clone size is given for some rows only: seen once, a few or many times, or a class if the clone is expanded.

cdr3_nt: TGTGCCAGCAGCTTGGCTAGCGGGAGGCCCCCGGACTTC; cdr3_aa: CASSLASGRPPDF; v_call: TRBV5-4; clone_size: NA; d_call: TRBD2; j_call: TRBJ2-5
cdr3_nt: TGTGCCAGCAGTTTAACAGGGGCCCTGACTGAAGCTTTCTTT; cdr3_aa: CASSLTGALTEAFF; v_call: TRBV28; clone_size: few; d_call: TRBD1; j_call: TRBJ1-1
cdr3_nt: TGTGCCAGCAGTGAAGCTGGCTGGGGACAGGGATTAAACAATGAGCAGTTCTTC; cdr3_aa: CASSEAGWGQGLNNEQFF; v_call: TRBV6-1; clone_size: NA; d_call: TRBD1; j_call: TRBJ2-1
cdr3_nt: TGTGCCAGCAAACAAGGGACAGGGATCTATGGCTACACCTTC; cdr3_aa: CASKQGTGIYGYTF; v_call: TRBV6-1; clone_size: NA; d_call: TRBD1; j_call: TRBJ1-2
cdr3_nt: TGTGCCAGCAGCCAAGGGACGACGGGGTTTAATTCACCCCTCCACTTT; cdr3_aa: CASSQGTTGFNSPLHF; v_call: TRBV14; clone_size: NA; d_call: NA; j_call: TRBJ1-6
cdr3_nt: TGTGCCAGCAGCTTAGGCAGCGGAGTAGAATATGGCTACACCTTC; cdr3_aa: CASSLGSGVEYGYTF; v_call: TRBV7-9; clone_size: NA; d_call: NA; j_call: TRBJ1-2
cdr3_nt: TGTGCCAGTAGTATCGTTGGGACTAGCTTCGAGACCCAGTACTTC; cdr3_aa: CASSIVGTSFETQYF; v_call: TRBV19; clone_size: NA; d_call: TRBD2; j_call: TRBJ2-5
cdr3_nt: TGTGCCAGCAGTTTATCAGTGTCACAGACAGGGCACTACGAGCAGTACTTC; cdr3_aa: CASSLSVSQTGHYEQYF; v_call: TRBV27; clone_size: few; d_call: TRBD1; j_call: TRBJ2-7
cdr3_nt: TGTGCCAGCCTTCTCCGGCGGGAGGGCCCCGGGGAGCTGTTTTTT; cdr3_aa: CASLLRREGPGELFF; v_call: TRBV6-1; clone_size: NA; d_call: TRBD2; j_call: TRBJ2-2
cdr3_nt: TGTGCCAGCAGCTTATGGGCAGCCACATACCGCACAGATACGCAGTATTTT; cdr3_aa: CASSLWAATYRTDTQYF; v_call: TRBV7-8; clone_size: NA; d_call: NA; j_call: TRBJ2-3
cdr3_nt: TGTGCCAGCTCACCAAGGCGGGAGACCCAGTACTTC; cdr3_aa: CASSPRRETQYF; v_call: TRBV18; clone_size: NA; d_call: NA; j_call: TRBJ2-5
cdr3_nt: TGTGCCAGCAGCGTAGCCCCCGCGGATGGGCAGTTCTTC; cdr3_aa: CASSVAPADGQFF; v_call: TRBV9; clone_size: NA; d_call: NA; j_call: TRBJ2-1
cdr3_nt: TGCGCCAGCAGCTTGGAATCGGGGGATAGTCGTGAAAAACTGTTTTTT; cdr3_aa: CASSLESGDSREKLFF; v_call: TRBV5-1; clone_size: NA; d_call: NA; j_call: TRBJ1-4
cdr3_nt: TGTGCCAGCAGTGAAGGGGACAGGTACTACGAGCAGTACTTC; cdr3_aa: CASSEGDRYYEQYF; v_call: TRBV6-1; clone_size: NA; d_call: TRBD1; j_call: TRBJ2-7
cdr3_nt: TGTGCCAGCAGCCGACTAGCGGGAGGGCCGGAGACCCAGTACTTC; cdr3_aa: CASSRLAGGPETQYF; v_call: TRBV6-1; clone_size: few; d_call: TRBD2; j_call: TRBJ2-5
cdr3_nt: TGCGCCAGCAGCGGGGTTAGCGGGAGGGAAACAGATACGCAGTATTTT; cdr3_aa: CASSGVSGRETDTQYF; v_call: TRBV5-1; clone_size: NA; d_call: TRBD2; j_call: TRBJ2-3
cdr3_nt: TGTGCCATCAGTGAGAGGGGGGGCGTCCCCAATGAGCAGTTCTTC; cdr3_aa: CAISERGGVPNEQFF; v_call: TRBV10-3; clone_size: NA; d_call: NA; j_call: TRBJ2-1
cdr3_nt: TGTGCCAGCAGCATCGGACAGGGGGCCTACAATGAGCAGTTCTTC; cdr3_aa: CASSIGQGAYNEQFF; v_call: TRBV6-6; clone_size: NA; d_call: TRBD1; j_call: TRBJ2-1
cdr3_nt: TGTGCCAGCAGTTCCAGCAGGGAAAAACTGTTTTTT; cdr3_aa: CASSSSREKLFF; v_call: TRBV6-5; clone_size: NA; d_call: NA; j_call: TRBJ1-4
cdr3_nt: TGTGCCTGGAGTGTAGGTTCTAGCTCTGGAAACACCATATATTTT; cdr3_aa: CAWSVGSSSGNTIYF; v_call: TRBV30; clone_size: NA; d_call: NA; j_call: TRBJ1-3
cdr3_nt: TGTGCCAGCAGTCCCAGTGTGGACAGTGTATTACGGGGAACGCAGTATTTT; cdr3_aa: CASSPSVDSVLRGTQYF; v_call: TRBV28; clone_size: NA; d_call: NA; j_call: TRBJ2-3
cdr3_nt: TGTGCCAGCAGCCAAGACAGGGAAGATGAAAAACTGTTTTTT; cdr3_aa: CASSQDREDEKLFF; v_call: TRBV4-2; clone_size: NA; d_call: NA; j_call: TRBJ1-4
cdr3_nt: TGTGCCAGCAGGGCCAGACAGGGGCGTAACGAAAAACTGTTTTTT; cdr3_aa: CASRARQGRNEKLFF; v_call: TRBV6-5; clone_size: few; d_call: TRBD1; j_call: TRBJ1-4
cdr3_nt: TGTGCCAGCAGCTTAGGGGACAGGGGACTTCAGCCCCAGCATTTT; cdr3_aa: CASSLGDRGLQPQHF; v_call: TRBV11-2; clone_size: NA; d_call: TRBD1; j_call: TRBJ1-5
cdr3_nt: TGTGCCAGCAGCGTGGGACAGGGAGGAAACACCATATATTTT; cdr3_aa: CASSVGQGGNTIYF; v_call: TRBV9; clone_size: NA; d_call: TRBD1; j_call: TRBJ1-3
cdr3_nt: TGTGCCAGCTCACCAGGGACTGTTGAAAAACTGTTTTTT; cdr3_aa: CASSPGTVEKLFF; v_call: TRBV18; clone_size: NA; d_call: NA; j_call: TRBJ1-4
cdr3_nt: TGTGCCAGCAGCTTATCAGGGGCCGCCACAGATACGCAGTATTTT; cdr3_aa: CASSLSGAATDTQYF; v_call: TRBV7-9; clone_size: NA; d_call: NA; j_call: TRBJ2-3
cdr3_nt: TGCAGCGTTGAAGGATCGGGACTACCTTACAATGAGCAGTTCTTC; cdr3_aa: CSVEGSGLPYNEQFF; v_call: TRBV29-1; clone_size: NA; d_call: TRBD2; j_call: TRBJ2-1
cdr3_nt: TGTGCCACCAGCAGGGACAGCCGAAATCAGCCCCAGCATTTT; cdr3_aa: CATSRDSRNQPQHF; v_call: TRBV15; clone_size: NA; d_call: NA; j_call: TRBJ1-5